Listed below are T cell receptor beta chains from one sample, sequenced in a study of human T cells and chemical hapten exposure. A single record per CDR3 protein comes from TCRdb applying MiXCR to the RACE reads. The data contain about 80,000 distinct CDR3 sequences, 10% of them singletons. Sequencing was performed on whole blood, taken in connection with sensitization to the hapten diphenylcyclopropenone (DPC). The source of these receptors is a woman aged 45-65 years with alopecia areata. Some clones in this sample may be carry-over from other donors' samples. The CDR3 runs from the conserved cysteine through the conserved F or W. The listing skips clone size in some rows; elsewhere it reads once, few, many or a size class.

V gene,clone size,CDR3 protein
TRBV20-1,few,CSARPLGGRNTGELFF
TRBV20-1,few,CSAATGGASYEQYF
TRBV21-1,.,CASPRAGLSSYEQYF
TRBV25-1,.,CASSARGTDQETQYF
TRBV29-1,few,CSVDRRDSRLRDGYTF
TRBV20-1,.,CSARNTPNTEAFF
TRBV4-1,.,CASSQRGTSISYNEQFF
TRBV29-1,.,CSVETLRSYEQYF
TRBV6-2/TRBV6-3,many,CASSYPGLAGPGNIQYF
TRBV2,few,CASSGGQNTEAFF